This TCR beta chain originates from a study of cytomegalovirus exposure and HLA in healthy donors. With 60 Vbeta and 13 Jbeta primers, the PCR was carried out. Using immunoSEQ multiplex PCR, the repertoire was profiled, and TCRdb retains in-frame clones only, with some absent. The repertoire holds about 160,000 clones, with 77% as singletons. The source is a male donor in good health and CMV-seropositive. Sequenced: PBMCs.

CDR3 sequence (DNA): TGCGCCAGCAGCCCAGTCGTGGGACAGGGGGGAGAGACCCAGTACTTC. Its protein is CASSPVVGQGGETQYF. The chain recombines TRBV4-3 with TRBJ2-5, with 11 bases that match TRBD1. There are 16 residues in the CDR3. Trimming cost V 4 bases and J 4 bases; bases outside gene matches: 8. The germline gives CDR1 LGHNA, CDR2 YSLEER.